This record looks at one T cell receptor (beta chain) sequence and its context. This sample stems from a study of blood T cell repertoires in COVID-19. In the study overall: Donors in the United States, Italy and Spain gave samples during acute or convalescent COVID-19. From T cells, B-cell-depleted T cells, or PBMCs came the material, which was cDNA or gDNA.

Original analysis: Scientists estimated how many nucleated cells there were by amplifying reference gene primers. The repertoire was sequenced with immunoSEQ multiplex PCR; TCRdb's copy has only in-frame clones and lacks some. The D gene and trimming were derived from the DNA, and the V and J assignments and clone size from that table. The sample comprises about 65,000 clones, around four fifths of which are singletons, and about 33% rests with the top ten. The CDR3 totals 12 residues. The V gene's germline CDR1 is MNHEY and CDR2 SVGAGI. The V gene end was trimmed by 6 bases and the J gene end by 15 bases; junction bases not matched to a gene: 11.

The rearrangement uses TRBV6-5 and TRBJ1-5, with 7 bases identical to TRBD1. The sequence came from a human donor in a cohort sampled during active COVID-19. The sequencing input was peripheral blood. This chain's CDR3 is CASRAPTGRWHF. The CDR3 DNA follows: TGTGCCAGCAGGGCCCCGACAGGGAGGTGGCATTTT.